This T cell receptor beta chain was recorded in a study of CD8 T cells in Susac syndrome (dated by TCRdb to between 2019 and 2020). A note on the overall study: Repertoire sequencing was used to test whether CD8+ T cell activation and differentiation in Susac syndrome was antigen driven. General conclusions and limits of the study: The study acknowledged that relatively few individuals were included in the TCR sequencing and HLA analysis.

Counted from cysteine to phenylalanine, this CDR3 has 14 amino acids. The CDR3 DNA has 42 bases and is translated from base 1. V ends up 2 bases short and J 6 bases short, with an unmatched junction base count of 6. From a lookup of the germline V gene (reference sequence), CDR1 and CDR2 are GTSNPN and SVGIG. High-throughput TCR beta sequencing profiled peripheral blood CD8+ and CD4+ T cells from healthy donors, Susac syndrome patients and multiple sclerosis patients. Multiple sclerosis controls were treatment-naive patients with stable or active relapsing-remitting disease fulfilling revised McDonald criteria. Bulk CD8+ and CD4+ T cells were purified magnetically by negative isolation, whereas CD8+ TEMRA cells were enriched by FACS. Blood was collected in EDTA tubes and processed within 24 hours, with PBMCs isolated through density gradient centrifugation. PBMCs destined for TCR sequencing were cryopreserved in liquid nitrogen and later thawed in a 37 °C water bath. The sorted or isolated CD4+, CD8+ and CD8+ TEMRA cells had a purity of 90% or higher.

With respect to this clonotype: The specificity of this receptor is unknown. Base quality data are lacking; no much larger clone is found one base away.

RNA was extracted using the RNeasy kit, and about 0.45 to 1 ug of the RNA was reverse transcribed with random hexamers. The immunoSEQ multiplex PCR assay, covering 54 Vbeta and 13 Jbeta segments, was used to amplify TCR beta CDR3 regions. PCR amplification bias was corrected by using a synthetic template baseline for primer optimization and computational correction. Regarding the original processing steps: Reads were assigned to V, D and J genes according to IMGT and analyzed in immunoSEQ Analyzer, with only productive sequences retained. Clonality was calculated as one minus the Shannon entropy normalized by log2 of the number of productive unique sequences. For each patient and control, public and private clones were evaluated among the 100 most prevalent clones. Susac-specific clones were defined as absent from healthy and MS cohorts, around 970 published viral clones and other ImmuneACCESS disease sequences. TCRdb reprocessing: public reads trimmed at Q25 with fastp, clones called with MiXCR, in-frame beta chains kept. Rows matching on CDR3 protein sequence are summarized as one entry with the most common DNA and genes. The authors' filters were not applied to this entry. This sample is represented by 120,000 to 150,000 distinct CDR3 sequences; 85% to 95% of them were singletons. The ten largest clones capture about 0.11% of the sample.

This TCR derives from a human donor with multiple sclerosis. Recombination linked TRBV30 to TRBJ1-5, with TRBD1 identical over 8 junction bases. The source material was CD4+ T cells from PBMCs. This receptor carries the CDR3 CAWSTRTGIQPQHF. The DNA is as follows: TGTGCCTGGAGTACCCGGACAGGGATTCAGCCCCAGCATTTT.